Below, 10 T cell receptor beta chains from the same sample are listed, as sequenced in a study of blood T cell repertoires in COVID-19. The protocol was immunoSEQ multiplex PCR, while the TCRdb copy is restricted to in-frame clones and leaves out a portion. The sample shows about 81,000 clones, about four fifths of them seen only once. The sequenced sample consisted of peripheral blood. The source of these receptors is a human donor in a cohort sampled during active COVID-19.

The rearrangement joins TRBV3-1 (or the pseudogene TRBV3-2) to TRBJ2-7, with 7 bases lining up with TRBD1. The V segment lost 3 bases and the J segment 2 bases; nucleotides outside the gene matches: 4. Germline V gene lookup returns CDR1 LGHDT and CDR2 YNNKEL (reference sequence). This CDR3 contains 14 residues. CDR3 protein: CASSHQGVTYEQYF. The DNA for the CDR3 is TGTGCCAGCAGCCATCAGGGGGTCACCTACGAGCAGTACTTC.

CDR3 sequence (DNA): TGTGCCTACACAATAACTACGAGCAATCAGCCCCAGCATTTT. Protein product: CAYTITTSNQPQHF. The chain couples TRBV30 to TRBJ1-5; D remains unclear. CDR3 length equals 14 residues. CDR1 is GTSNPN and CDR2 is SVGIG in the germline V gene (reference sequence). V dropped 7 bases and J dropped 1 base, with 14 bases sitting between them.

This chain uses TRBV5-1 with TRBJ2-5; 11 nucleotides match TRBD2. Losses at the gene ends were 4 bases for V and 2 bases for J; bases not matched to a gene: 7. CDR1 and CDR2 from the germline V gene are SGHRS and YFSETQ. This CDR3 comprises 16 residues. This CDR3 is CASSPLTSGGQETQYF. The CDR3 coding sequence is TGCGCCAGCAGCCCACTCACTAGCGGGGGTCAAGAGACCCAGTACTTC.

The chain employs TRBV5-1 and TRBJ2-2; 7 nucleotides line up with TRBD2. The CDR3 extends over 15 amino acids. Germline V gene data show CDR1 as SGHRS and CDR2 as YFSETQ. V shed 5 bases and J 1 base; nucleotides not matched to a gene: 5. The CDR3 DNA reads as TGCGCCAGCAGAGCGGTAGCGGGGAACACCGGGGAGCTGTTTTTT. Protein sequence: CASRAVAGNTGELFF.

The sample holds a few counts of this clone. This rearrangement joins TRBV4-3 to TRBJ1-5; D may be TRBD1 (5 bases). This CDR3 has 17 amino acids. Deletions cut 0 bases from V and 4 bases from J, with 16 bases between. Germline CDR1 reads LGHNA; CDR2 reads YSLEER. The DNA of the CDR3 is TGCGCCAGCAGCCAAGATCGCGCTCCCGGGGGGAATCAGCCCCAGCATTTT. Protein product: CASSQDRAPGGNQPQHF.

The chain links TRBV3-1 (or the pseudogene TRBV3-2) to TRBJ2-7; D is unresolved. V was shortened by 0 bases and J by 5 bases, with 11 bases between the two germline ends. Per germline, CDR1 LGHDT and CDR2 YNNKEL (reference sequence). CDR3 size: 14 residues. CDR3 sequence reads: CASSQDGSADEQYF. DNA of the CDR3: TGTGCCAGCAGCCAAGACGGGTCTGCGGACGAGCAGTACTTC.

This clone was picked up a small number of times. The V call is TRBV7-9, the J call TRBJ2-7; 8 positions agree with TRBD2. CDR1 SEHNR and CDR2 FQNEAQ come from the germline V gene (reference sequence). This CDR3 is built from 17 residues. V lost 2 bases, J lost 0 bases, and 9 bases stayed unmatched. The CDR3 spells CASSLSGGGYSSYEQYF. CDR3 bases: TGTGCCAGCAGCTTATCTGGCGGGGGGTATAGCTCCTACGAGCAGTACTTC.

The V call is TRBV9, the J call TRBJ2-5; 12 nucleotides line up with TRBD2. Germline assignment: CDR1 SGDLS and CDR2 YYNGEE. The CDR3 covers 17 residues. With V trimmed by 3 bases and J by 0 bases, 6 bases remained unmatched. CDR3 amino acids: CASSAGLAGPNQETQYF. CDR3 coding DNA: TGTGCCAGCAGCGCGGGACTAGCGGGCCCCAACCAAGAGACCCAGTACTTC.

The chain couples TRBV30 to TRBJ1-1; D is unclear. V lost 3 bases, J lost 4 bases, and 12 bases lay in between. The V gene's germline CDR1 is GTSNPN and CDR2 SVGIG (reference sequence). The CDR3 extends over 13 amino acids. CDR3 coding DNA: TGTGCCTGGAGCGCGGCCGCGGGCACTGAAGCTTTCTTT. Protein: CAWSAAAGTEAFF.

This clone turned up a few times. The chain joins TRBV10-2 to TRBJ2-7, with 12 bases fitting TRBD1. V lost 10 bases, J lost 6 bases, and 7 bases stayed unmatched. CDR3 length: 13 residues. From germline, CDR1 is WSHSY and CDR2 SAAADI. This CDR3 reads CATLGTGGSEQYF. The CDR3 coding sequence is TGCGCCACCTTAGGGACAGGGGGCAGCGAGCAGTACTTC.